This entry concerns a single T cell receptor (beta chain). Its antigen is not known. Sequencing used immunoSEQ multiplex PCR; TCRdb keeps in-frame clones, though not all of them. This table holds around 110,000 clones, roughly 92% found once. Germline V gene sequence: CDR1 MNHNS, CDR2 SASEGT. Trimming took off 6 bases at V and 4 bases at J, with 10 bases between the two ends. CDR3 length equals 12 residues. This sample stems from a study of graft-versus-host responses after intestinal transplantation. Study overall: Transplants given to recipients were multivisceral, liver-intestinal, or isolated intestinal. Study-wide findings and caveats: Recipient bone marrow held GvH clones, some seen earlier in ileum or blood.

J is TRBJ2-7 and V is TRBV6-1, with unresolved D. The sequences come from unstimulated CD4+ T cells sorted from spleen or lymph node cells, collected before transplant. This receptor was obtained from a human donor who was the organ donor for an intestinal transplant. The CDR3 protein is CASRTDGYEQYF. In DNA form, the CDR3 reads TGTGCCAGCAGGACCGACGGATACGAGCAGTACTTC.